Here is one T cell receptor beta chain with its context. This entry comes from a study of shared clonotypes between healthy human individuals. Clones were read by immunoSEQ multiplex PCR, and TCRdb kept only the in-frame ones, dropping some. The sample has over a million clones; around 76% are singletons. The V end lost 0 bases, the J end lost 7 bases, and 13 bases lay between the germline ends. The CDR3 sequence is 14 residues long. Germline V gives CDR1 SGDLS, CDR2 YYNGEE. The chain joins TRBV9 to TRBJ1-2, with D hard to call. Sequencing was carried out using memory CD4+ T cells sorted from blood. Subset reported: CD45RA-negative fraction. The TCR originated in a man between 18 and 29 years old in good health. The DNA of the CDR3 is TGTGCCAGCAGCGTAGACCGGCATGGAAGTGGCTACACCTTC. Its protein is CASSVDRHGSGYTF.